A selection of T cell receptor beta chains follows, all from one sample in a study of cytomegalovirus exposure and HLA in healthy donors. Data came from immunoSEQ multiplex PCR; TCRdb stores just in-frame clones and leaves some out. This table has around 190,000 clones, approximately 86% appearing once. Sequencing was performed on PBMCs. These receptors all come from a woman younger than 45 in good health and CMV-seronegative. Each CDR3 is given with its conserved first and last residue. The D gene is left open where the match is weak. Some rows have no size entry. The others give once, few or many, or a class for an expanded clone.

j_call v_call d_call clone_size cdr3_nt cdr3_aa
TRBJ2-2 TRBV29-1 TRBD2 - TGCAGCGTTGGGCTGGATTTTAGCGGGAGGGCCTTTGAGTCGAACACCGGGGAGCTGTTTTTT CSVGLDFSGRAFESNTGELFF
TRBJ2-1 TRBV27 TRBD2 - TGTGCCAGCAGTGGTCTCGTAGCGGGAGTGGGGAATGAGCAGTTCTTC CASSGLVAGVGNEQFF
TRBJ2-1 TRBV5-6 TRBD2 - TGTGCCAGCAGCCCGGGACTAGCCGAGTACCGGAGCAACCAGTTCTTC CASSPGLAEYRSNQFF
TRBJ2-1 TRBV5-4 TRBD2 - TGTGCCAGCAGCTTGAGAGCGGGAGGTGACAATGAGCAGTTCTTC CASSLRAGGDNEQFF
TRBJ2-1 TRBV29-1 TRBD2 - TGCAGCGTTGAATCCGGGACTAGCGGGGGGGCCTTCTCTGAGCAGTTCTTC CSVESGTSGGAFSEQFF
TRBJ2-7 TRBV5-1 - - TGCGCCAGCAGCGACGGACAGACCTACGAGCAGTACTTC CASSDGQTYEQYF
TRBJ1-1 TRBV29-1 - once TGCAGCGTTGACGGCCTCCCGGGGAACACTGAAGCTTTCTTT CSVDGLPGNTEAFF
TRBJ2-7 TRBV7-3 TRBD1 - TGTGCCAGCAGCTTAGGACAGGGGGATCCCTACGAGCAGTACTTC CASSLGQGDPYEQYF
TRBJ2-2 TRBV2 - - TGTGCCAGCAGTGATCCAGGGGCCGGCGGGGAGCTGTTTTTT CASSDPGAGGELFF
TRBJ1-2 TRBV28 - - TGTGCCAGCAGTCCCTACTATGGCTACACCTTC CASSPYYGYTF
TRBJ2-5 TRBV6-1 - - TGTGCCAGCACGGCCAGGGGAGAGACCCAGTACTTC CASTARGETQYF
TRBJ2-7 TRBV7-2 TRBD2 - TGTGCCAGCAGAACGACTAGCGGGCACTCCTACGAGCAGTACTTC CASRTTSGHSYEQYF
TRBJ2-1 TRBV7-9 TRBD2 - TGTGCCAGCAGCAGCAGGACTAGCGGGAGGGTTTACAATGAGCAGTTCTTC CASSSRTSGRVYNEQFF